This passage covers 31 T cell receptor beta chains from one sample sequenced in a study of blood T cell repertoires in COVID-19. This table comes from immunoSEQ multiplex PCR, and its TCRdb copy is limited to in-frame clones, with some not included. The sample holds tens of thousands of clones, 65% to 80% seen once. Sequenced: peripheral blood. These receptors originate from a man aged 65 to 85 with acute or convalescent COVID-19.

CDR3 loop: CATSNPRSGIGGYTF. DNA for the CDR3: TGTGCCACCAGCAACCCTCGTTCAGGGATCGGTGGCTACACCTTC. The chain employs TRBV15 and TRBJ1-2; the D gene is possibly TRBD1 (5 bases). Trimming removed 4 bases from V and 7 bases from J, with 19 bases in between. CDR3 length: 15 amino acids. Germline CDR1 LNHNV, CDR2 YYDKDF (reference sequence).

The chain combines TRBV19 with TRBJ2-1; D might be TRBD2 (5 bases). Germline CDR1 is LNHDA and CDR2 is SQIVND (reference sequence). Between the trimmed V and J ends, which lost 1 base and 6 bases, there was a span of 13 bases. The CDR3 is 15 residues long. The CDR3 protein is CASSIGGSVGNEQFF. For the CDR3, the DNA is TGTGCCAGTAGTATAGGAGGGAGCGTGGGCAATGAGCAGTTCTTC.

The chain combines TRBV6-6 with TRBJ2-1; 7 bases line up with TRBD1. V lost 7 bases to trimming and J lost 7 bases; unmatched junction nucleotides: 10. Per germline, CDR1 MNHNY and CDR2 SVGAGI (reference sequence). The CDR3 totals 14 residues. CDR3 nucleotides: TGTGCCAGCACCAAAACACAGGGGTTGAATGAGCAGTTCTTC. As protein: CASTKTQGLNEQFF.

The chain carries TRBV30 and TRBJ1-1; no definite D call. Germline V gene data show CDR1 as GTSNPN and CDR2 as SVGIG (reference sequence). CDR3 size: 14 residues. V lost 1 base to trimming and J lost 2 bases, with 11 bases between them. The CDR3 DNA is TGTGCCTGGAGTGCGGACGGACTCAACACTGAAGCTTTCTTT. Its protein product is CAWSADGLNTEAFF. Full variable domain (remainder filled in from reference TRBV30 and TRBJ1-1): SQTIHQWPATLVQPVGSPLSLECTVEGTSNPNLYWYRQAAGRGLQLLFYSVGIGQISSEVPQNLSASRPQDRQFILSSKKLLLSDSGFYLCAWSADGLNTEAFFGQGTRLTVV.

The chain is built from TRBV5-6 and TRBJ2-2; the D is unclear. V was shortened by 4 bases and J by 4 bases, with 11 bases between the two germline ends. The CDR3 runs 14 residues. Germline V gene lookup returns CDR1 SGHDT and CDR2 YYEEEE. The CDR3 DNA reads as TGTGCCAGCAGCACCCTAGTGGCCACCGGGGAGCTGTTTTTT. Amino acid sequence: CASSTLVATGELFF.

The chain is built from TRBV5-4 and TRBJ2-1; unclear D gene. Trimming pared 4 bases from V and 4 bases from J, leaving 6 bases between. The germline V gene encodes CDR1 SGHNT and CDR2 YYREEE (reference sequence). The CDR3 sequence is 12 residues long. DNA for the CDR3: TGTGCCAGCAGCCCGTCGTACAATGAGCAGTTCTTC. This sequence encodes CASSPSYNEQFF.

This clone turned up a few times. The CDR3 sequence: CASTPTGRGRVGELFF. The CDR3 bases are TGTGCCAGCACCCCGACAGGGCGAGGGCGGGTCGGGGAGCTGTTTTTT. The chain joins TRBV28 to TRBJ2-2; 7 bases fit TRBD1. The V gene's germline CDR1 is MDHEN and CDR2 SYDVKM. The trim removed 7 bases at V and 7 bases at J, leaving 15 bases unmatched. The CDR3 has 16 residues.

In its sample, this clone was seen once. The rearrangement joins TRBV21-1 to TRBJ2-1; the table assigns TRBD2, which was not confirmed against the DNA. TRBV21-1 is a pseudogene. This CDR3 comprises 14 residues. The CDR3 DNA reads as TGTGCCAGCAGCAGTGAGGGAACCTACAATGAGCAGTTCTTC. Translation: CASSSEGTYNEQFF.

This chain uses TRBV5-1 with TRBJ2-7, with a tentative D call TRBD1 (7 bases). In germline, CDR1 is SGHRS, CDR2 YFSETQ. Trimming took off 0 bases at V and 5 bases at J, with 12 bases between the two ends. There are 14 residues in the CDR3. In DNA form, the CDR3 reads TGCGCCAGCAGCTTGGGACAGGGAGGCAACGAGCAGTACTTC. Protein product: CASSLGQGGNEQYF.

This chain joins TRBV12-3 or TRBV12-4 and TRBJ1-6; D is unresolved. CDR3 length: 11 amino acids. V lost 6 bases and J lost 12, with 9 bases in between. CDR3 in DNA: TGTGCCAGCAGCGAAGCAGGACCCCTCCACTTT. The encoded protein is CASSEAGPLHF.

V is TRBV5-1 and J is TRBJ1-4, with D tentatively TRBD1 (6 bases). Germline lookup yields CDR1 SGHRS and CDR2 YFSETQ. The CDR3 consists of 14 residues. V lost 1 base and J lost 8, with 12 bases in between. Here the CDR3 DNA reads TGCGCCAGCAGCTTGAGCAGGGGTGACGAAAAACTGTTTTTT. Protein: CASSLSRGDEKLFF.

This rearrangement joins TRBV19 to TRBJ1-5, with D possibly being TRBD1 (5 bases). Germline lookup yields CDR1 LNHDA and CDR2 SQIVND (reference sequence). The V end lost 9 bases, the J end lost 4 bases, and 10 bases lay between the germline ends. This CDR3 comprises 12 residues. The DNA of the CDR3 is TGTGCCAGCCGCCAGGGAAATCAGCCCCAGCATTTT. This sequence encodes CASRQGNQPQHF.

The chain couples TRBV7-6 to TRBJ1-3; D possibly corresponds to TRBD1 (5 bases). The germline V gene encodes CDR1 SGHVS and CDR2 FNYEAQ. V was cut by 1 base and J by 4 bases, with 17 bases left in between. This CDR3 is 17 amino acids long. The DNA of the CDR3 is TGTGCCAGCAGCTTAGGCGCGGGGGGGGTCTTCGGAAACACCATATATTTT. It yields the protein CASSLGAGGVFGNTIYF.

The CDR3, as DNA: TGTGCCAGCAGTGAGGGACAGCCAGACGATGAGCAGTTCTTC. This encodes CASSEGQPDDEQFF. The rearrangement joins TRBV6-1 to TRBJ2-1; 7 nucleotides match TRBD1. J lost 8 bases, V lost 3 bases, and 7 bases had no gene match. The CDR3 is made up of 14 amino acids. Germline loops: CDR1 MNHNS, CDR2 SASEGT.

The rearrangement joins TRBV11-2 to TRBJ2-5; TRBD2 agrees at 7 bases. Germline CDR1 and CDR2: SGHAT and FQNNGV. The length of the CDR3 is 15 residues. Trimming at V came to 5 bases and at J to 5 bases, leaving 11 bases not matched to a gene. As DNA, the CDR3 is TGTGCCAGCAGCCTGGACCGGACTAGGGTGGAGACCCAGTACTTC. This sequence encodes CASSLDRTRVETQYF.

V gene TRBV7-2 combines with J gene TRBJ1-2; D is uncertain. V dropped 4 bases and J dropped 5 bases, with 11 bases sitting between them. Germline V gene sequence: CDR1 SGHTA, CDR2 FQGNSA. The CDR3 contains 13 residues. The CDR3 region has the DNA TGTGCCAGCAGCTCCCAGGTCGGTTATGGCTACACCTTC. This encodes CASSSQVGYGYTF.

The V and J genes are TRBV7-8 and TRBJ1-5, with D tentatively TRBD1 (6 bases). V was trimmed by 2 bases and J by 3 bases, leaving 11 bases between them. The CDR3 consists of 15 residues. From germline, CDR1 is SGHVS and CDR2 FQNEAQ. The CDR3 sequence: CASSLNRVDNQPQHF. The CDR3 nucleotides are TGTGCCAGCAGCTTAAACAGGGTTGACAATCAGCCCCAGCATTTT.

The chain has TRBV2 and TRBJ1-6; D is unclear. CDR3 length equals 12 residues. Between the trimmed V and J ends, which lost 6 bases and 6 bases, there was a span of 6 bases. Germline-derived CDR1 and CDR2 are SNHLY and FYNNEI. The CDR3 here is CASSTVNSPLHF. The CDR3, as DNA: TGTGCCAGCAGCACAGTTAATTCACCCCTCCACTTT. The entire variable domain, with the rest obtained from reference TRBV2 and TRBJ1-6, is as follows: EPEVTQTPSHQVTQMGQEVILRCVPISNHLYFYWYRQILGQKVEFLVSFYNNEISEKSEIFDDQFSVERPDGSNFTLKIRSTKLEDSAMYFCASSTVNSPLHFGNGTRLTVT.

In this sample, this clone turned up a few times. J is TRBJ2-7 and V is TRBV7-9; TRBD1 aligns across 8 bases. The trim removed 1 base at V and 6 bases at J, leaving 5 bases unmatched. CDR1 and CDR2 from the germline V gene are SEHNR and FQNEAQ (reference sequence). The CDR3 sequence is 14 residues long. The CDR3 DNA is TGTGCCAGCAGCTTAGGGACAGGGTCGAGCGAGCAGTACTTC. It codes for CASSLGTGSSEQYF.

The chain joins TRBV29-1 to TRBJ1-4; a possible D gene is TRBD1 (5 bases). V was clipped by 4 bases and J by 4 bases, with 16 bases between them. The CDR3 is made up of 15 amino acids. Germline loops: CDR1 SQVTM, CDR2 ANQGSEA. The CDR3 loop reads CSVALLAGLNEKLFF. The DNA of the CDR3 is TGCAGCGTTGCCCTGTTGGCAGGGCTTAATGAAAAACTGTTTTTT.

The chain joins TRBV28 to TRBJ1-1; 8 nucleotides line up with TRBD1. V shed 8 bases and J 3 bases; nucleotides not matched to a gene: 2. This CDR3 spans 12 amino acids. In germline, CDR1 is MDHEN, CDR2 SYDVKM. The DNA for the CDR3 is TGTGCCAGCGTACAGGGGGACACTGAAGCTTTCTTT. It specifies CASVQGDTEAFF.

The chain is built from TRBV5-1 and TRBJ1-6; D gene unclear. Trimming cost V 4 bases and J 10 bases, with 12 bases left between them. CDR1 and CDR2 (germline): SGHRS, YFSETQ. The CDR3 extends over 13 amino acids. The CDR3 DNA follows: TGCGCCAGCAGCCCCTCAGGCATGTCACCCCTCCACTTT. It encodes CASSPSGMSPLHF.

The V call is TRBV28, the J call TRBJ2-7; possible D gene TRBD2, 5 bases. CDR1 and CDR2 from the germline V gene are MDHEN and SYDVKM. The V end was cut by 1 base, the J end by 3 bases, with 7 bases between. The CDR3 length is 13 residues. DNA for the CDR3: TGTGCCAGCAGTTTATTGGGGAGCTACGAGCAGTACTTC. Encoded protein: CASSLLGSYEQYF.

The rearrangement links TRBV7-8 to TRBJ2-2; perhaps TRBD2 as D (5 bases). This CDR3 is 13 amino acids long. With 1 base removed from V and 9 bases from J, the gap between germline ends came to 9 bases. The germline V gene encodes CDR1 SGHVS and CDR2 FQNEAQ. CDR3 nucleotides: TGTGCCAGCAGCTTAGGGGGAGCCAGGGAGCTGTTTTTT. It yields the protein CASSLGGARELFF.

This chain joins TRBV11-3 and TRBJ2-2; no reliable D call. CDR1 is SGHNT and CDR2 is YENEEA in the germline V gene. Deletions cut 3 bases from V and 6 bases from J, with 5 bases between. The CDR3 extends over 12 amino acids. This CDR3 reads CASSLGAGELFF. The CDR3 DNA reads TGTGCCAGCAGCTTGGGCGCCGGGGAGCTGTTTTTT.

The chain has TRBV15 and TRBJ1-6; perhaps TRBD1 as D (5 bases). Germline lookup yields CDR1 LNHNV and CDR2 YYDKDF (reference sequence). The ends were cut back, 0 bases at V and 14 bases at J, with 20 bases in the middle. The CDR3 runs 16 residues. The CDR3 protein is CATSRDPLPLEGALHF. The CDR3 DNA reads as TGTGCCACCAGCAGAGACCCCCTACCTCTCGAAGGGGCCCTCCACTTT.

The chain uses TRBV2 and TRBJ2-1; perhaps TRBD2 as D (6 bases). V lost 6 bases and J lost 7, with 19 bases in between. Germline loops: CDR1 SNHLY, CDR2 FYNNEI. The CDR3 contains 15 residues. CDR3 sequence reads: CASRLATNVANEQFF. In DNA form, the CDR3 reads TGTGCCAGCAGACTAGCTACGAACGTGGCAAATGAGCAGTTCTTC.

The chain employs TRBV7-9 and TRBJ2-6, with a weak D call TRBD2 (7 bases). This CDR3 comprises 18 residues. Trimming pared 5 bases from V and 0 bases from J, leaving 17 bases between. Germline CDR1 reads SEHNR; CDR2 reads FQNEAQ (reference sequence). The CDR3, as DNA: TGTGCCAGCAGCCACCCCCGGGGGGCCGGCTCTGGGGCCAACGTCCTGACTTTC. This encodes CASSHPRGAGSGANVLTF.

The J gene is TRBJ2-1, the V gene TRBV11-3; 8 bases are shared with TRBD1. Germline values: CDR1 SGHNT, CDR2 YENEEA. This CDR3 contains 14 residues. V lost 5 bases, J lost 5 bases, and 5 bases stayed unmatched. CDR3: CASSLEGQDNEQFF. DNA of the CDR3: TGTGCCAGCAGCCTCGAGGGACAGGACAATGAGCAGTTCTTC.

This clone was seen a handful of times. The rearrangement links TRBV27 to TRBJ2-7; TRBD1 might be the D (6 bases). Trimming took 8 bases from V and 2 from J, leaving 7 bases between them. Looked up from germline, CDR1 is MNHEY and CDR2 is SMNVEV (reference sequence). This CDR3 is 11 amino acids long. CDR3 loop: CASRDTYEQYF. In DNA, the CDR3 is TGTGCCAGCCGGGACACCTACGAGCAGTACTTC.

J is TRBJ2-3 and V is TRBV27, with 8 positions matching TRBD1. J was trimmed by 2 bases and V by 5 bases; bases with no gene match: 9. Looked up from germline, CDR1 is MNHEY and CDR2 is SMNVEV (reference sequence). CDR3 length equals 16 residues. In DNA, the CDR3 is TGTGCCAGCAGTCTGGAAGCGGACAGGGTCACAGATACGCAGTATTTT. Translated: CASSLEADRVTDTQYF.